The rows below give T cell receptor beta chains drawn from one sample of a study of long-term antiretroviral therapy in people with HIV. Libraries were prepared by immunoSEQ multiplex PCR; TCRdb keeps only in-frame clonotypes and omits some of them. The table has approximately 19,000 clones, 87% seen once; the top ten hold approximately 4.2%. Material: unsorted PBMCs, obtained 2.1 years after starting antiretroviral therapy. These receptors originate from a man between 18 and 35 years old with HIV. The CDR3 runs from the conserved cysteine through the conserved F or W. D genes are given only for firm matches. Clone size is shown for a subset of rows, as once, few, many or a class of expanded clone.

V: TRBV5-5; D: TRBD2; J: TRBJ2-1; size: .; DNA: TGTGCCAGCAGCTTGCCGGCGGGAGGTTCCTACAATGAGCAGTTCTTC; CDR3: CASSLPAGGSYNEQFF
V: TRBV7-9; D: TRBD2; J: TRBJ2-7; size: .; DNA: TGTGCCAGCAGCTTAACTAGCGGGACGAGTGAGCAGTACTTC; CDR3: CASSLTSGTSEQYF
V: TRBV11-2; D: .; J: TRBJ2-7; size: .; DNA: TGTGCCAGCAGCTTATCGATTACCGGGACACAGACCTACGAGCAGTACTTC; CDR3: CASSLSITGTQTYEQYF
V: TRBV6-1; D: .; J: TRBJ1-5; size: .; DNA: TGTGCCAGCAGTGAATTCTGGCCGCAGCCCCAGCATTTT; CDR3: CASSEFWPQPQHF
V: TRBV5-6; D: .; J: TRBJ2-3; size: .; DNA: TGTGCCAGCACCTGGGAACAGAGGACAGATACGCAGTATTTT; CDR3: CASTWEQRTDTQYF
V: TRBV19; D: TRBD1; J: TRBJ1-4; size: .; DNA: TGTGCCAGCAGGGGGCCGACTCCAGAAAAACTGTTTTTT; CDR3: CASRGPTPEKLFF
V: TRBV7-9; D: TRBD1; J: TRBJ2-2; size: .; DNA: TGTGCCAGCAGCCTGGGACAGGCCGGGACCGGGGAGCTGTTTTTT; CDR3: CASSLGQAGTGELFF
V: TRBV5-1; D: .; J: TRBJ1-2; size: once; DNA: TGCGCCAGCAGCCCGGAGGGCAGGAGCTATGGCTACACCTTC; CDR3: CASSPEGRSYGYTF
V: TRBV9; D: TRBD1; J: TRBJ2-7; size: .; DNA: TGTGCCAGCAGCGCCGGGACAGGGTATTACGAGCAGTACTTC; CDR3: CASSAGTGYYEQYF
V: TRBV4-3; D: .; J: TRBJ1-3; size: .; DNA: TGCGCCAGCAGCCAAGATCAAGGAACTGGAAACACCATATATTTT; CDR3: CASSQDQGTGNTIYF
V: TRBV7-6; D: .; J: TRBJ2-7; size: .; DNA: TGTGCCAGCAGCTTAGAAGCAGGTCTCAACGAGCAGTACTTC; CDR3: CASSLEAGLNEQYF
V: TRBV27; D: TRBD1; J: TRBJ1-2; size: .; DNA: TGTGCCAGCAGTCCGGGGACAGGGAGGGGCTACACCTTC; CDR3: CASSPGTGRGYTF
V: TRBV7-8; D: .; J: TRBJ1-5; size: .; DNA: TGTGCCAGCAGCTTAGACAGGACAGCTTATAGCAATCAGCCCCAGCATTTT; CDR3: CASSLDRTAYSNQPQHF
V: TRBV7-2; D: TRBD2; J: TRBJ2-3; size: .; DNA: TGTGCCAGCAGCTTGAGGGGACTAGCGGTTCCCGACCCAGATACGCAGTATTTT; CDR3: CASSLRGLAVPDPDTQYF
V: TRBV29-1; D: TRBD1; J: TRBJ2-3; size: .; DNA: TGCAGCGTTGAAGGGGGGACAGGGGGCACAGATACGCAGTATTTT; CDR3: CSVEGGTGGTDTQYF
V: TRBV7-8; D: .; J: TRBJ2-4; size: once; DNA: TGTGCCAGCAGCCCGCCCGGGACCGCCAAAAACATTCAGTACTTC; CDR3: CASSPPGTAKNIQYF
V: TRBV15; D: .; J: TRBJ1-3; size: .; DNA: TGTGCCTCGCTCGGGGGCCCCTCTGGAAACACCATATATTTT; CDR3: CASLGGPSGNTIYF
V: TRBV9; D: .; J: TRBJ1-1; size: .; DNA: TGTGCCAGCAGCGCAGATCCCGGGGCTGAAGCTTTCTTT; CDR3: CASSADPGAEAFF
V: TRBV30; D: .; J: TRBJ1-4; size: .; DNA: TGTGCCTGGAGTGTAGATTGGGGAACTAATGAAAAACTGTTTTTT; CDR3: CAWSVDWGTNEKLFF
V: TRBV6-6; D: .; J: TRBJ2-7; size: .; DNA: TGTGCCAGCAGACACCGGGGGCGCAGGGAGACCTACGAGCAGTACTTC; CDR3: CASRHRGRRETYEQYF
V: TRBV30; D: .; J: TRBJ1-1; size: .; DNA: TGTGCCTGGAGTGTAAGGGACACCCCAAACACTGAAGCTTTCTTT; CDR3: CAWSVRDTPNTEAFF
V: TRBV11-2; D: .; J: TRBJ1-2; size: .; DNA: TGTGCCAGCAGCTCTACAGGGATGGGGGATGGCTACACCTTC; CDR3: CASSSTGMGDGYTF
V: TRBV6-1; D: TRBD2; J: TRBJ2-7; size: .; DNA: TGTGCCAGCAGTGAATCGGGGACTAGCGGGGGCGGATACTTC; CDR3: CASSESGTSGGGYF
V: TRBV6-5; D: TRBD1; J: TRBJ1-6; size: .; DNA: TGTGCCAGCAGTTACCCCACGACAGGGGGGACCTCACCCCTCCACTTT; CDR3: CASSYPTTGGTSPLHF
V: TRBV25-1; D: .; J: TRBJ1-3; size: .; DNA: TGTGCCAGCAATCGACATCCTGGAAACACCATATATTTT; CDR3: CASNRHPGNTIYF
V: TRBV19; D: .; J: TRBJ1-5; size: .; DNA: TGTGCCAGTAGTACGCTCGCCGGGACCTTTATCAATCAGCCCCAGCATTTT; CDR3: CASSTLAGTFINQPQHF
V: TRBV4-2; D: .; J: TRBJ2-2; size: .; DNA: TGTGCCAGCAGCCATCTTCAGGGCTCGAACACCGGGGAGCTGTTTTTT; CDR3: CASSHLQGSNTGELFF
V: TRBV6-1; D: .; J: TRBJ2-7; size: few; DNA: TGTGCCGCAGAGTATCCAGACCCCGACGAGCAGTACTTC; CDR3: CAAEYPDPDEQYF
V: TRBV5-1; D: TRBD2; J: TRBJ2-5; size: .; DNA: TGCGCCAGCAGCTTCAGCGGGGAGGAGACCCAGTACTTC; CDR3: CASSFSGEETQYF
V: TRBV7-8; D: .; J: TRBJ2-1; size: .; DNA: TGTGCCAGCAGCTGGGGTGGGGGAGGAATCGGTGGTGAGCAGTTCTTC; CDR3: CASSWGGGGIGGEQFF
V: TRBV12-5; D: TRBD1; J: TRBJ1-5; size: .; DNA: TGTGCTAGTGGTAAAACAGGGGGCAGAGAGCCCCAGCATTTT; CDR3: CASGKTGGREPQHF
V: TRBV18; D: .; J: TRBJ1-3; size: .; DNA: TGTGCCAGCTCACCACCACGGGGATCTGGAAACACCATATATTTT; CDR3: CASSPPRGSGNTIYF
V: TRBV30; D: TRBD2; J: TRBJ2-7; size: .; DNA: TGTGCCTGGAGTACGCCGGGACTAGCGGGAGGAGGGCAGTACTTC; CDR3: CAWSTPGLAGGGQYF
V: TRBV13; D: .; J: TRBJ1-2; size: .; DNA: TGTGCCAGCAGGCCCCAGGGGAACTATGGCTACACCTTC; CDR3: CASRPQGNYGYTF
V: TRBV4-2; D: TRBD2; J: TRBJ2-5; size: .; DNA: TGTGCCAGCAGCCAAACCGGGACTAGCGGACAAGAGACCCAGTACTTC; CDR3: CASSQTGTSGQETQYF
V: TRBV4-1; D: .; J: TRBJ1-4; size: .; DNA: TGCGCCAGCAGCCAGCGGGACGTCCCTGATGGGGGTGAAAAACTGTTTTTT; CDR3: CASSQRDVPDGGEKLFF
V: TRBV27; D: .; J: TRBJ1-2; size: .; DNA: TGTGCCAGCACCCTAGAGGGGGGTAGAGGCTATGGCTACACCTTC; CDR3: CASTLEGGRGYGYTF
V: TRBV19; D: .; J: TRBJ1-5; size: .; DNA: TGTGCCAGTAGTATTTGGGGGAGCAATCAGCCCCAGCATTTT; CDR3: CASSIWGSNQPQHF
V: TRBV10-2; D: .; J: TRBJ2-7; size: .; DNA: TGCGCCAGCGGAAGTGAACTACCCCCGGAGCAGTACTTC; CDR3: CASGSELPPEQYF
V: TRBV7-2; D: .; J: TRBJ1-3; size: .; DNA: TGTGCCAGCAGCTTAGTGGGGGCCAACTCTGGAAACACCATATATTTT; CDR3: CASSLVGANSGNTIYF
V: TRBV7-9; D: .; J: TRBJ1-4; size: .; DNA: TGTGCCAGCAGCTTAAGGGGGACTAATGAAAAACTGTTTTTT; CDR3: CASSLRGTNEKLFF
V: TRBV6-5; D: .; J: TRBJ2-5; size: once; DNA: TGTGCCAGCAGTTACTCATTATCCGGGGGCGGAGAGACCCAGTACTTC; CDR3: CASSYSLSGGGETQYF
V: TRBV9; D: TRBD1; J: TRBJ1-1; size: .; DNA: TGTGCCAGCAGCGTAGAACACAGGGGGCCAGCTTTCTTT; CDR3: CASSVEHRGPAFF
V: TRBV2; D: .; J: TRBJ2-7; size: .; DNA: TGTGCCAGCGGGAGCCAGTACGAGCAGTACTTC; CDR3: CASGSQYEQYF
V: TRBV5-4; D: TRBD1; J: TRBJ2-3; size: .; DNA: TGTGCCAGCAGCGACCCCAGACAGGGGAGGACAGATACGCAGTATTTT; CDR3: CASSDPRQGRTDTQYF
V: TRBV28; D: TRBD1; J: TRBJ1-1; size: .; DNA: TGTGCCAGCAGGACTTTCGACAGGGCCGAGGAAGACACTGAAGCTTTCTTT; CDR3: CASRTFDRAEEDTEAFF
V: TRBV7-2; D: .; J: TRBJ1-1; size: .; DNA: TGTGCCAGCAGCTTATGGGGGGTCGAGCTTGATGAAGCTTTCTTT; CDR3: CASSLWGVELDEAFF
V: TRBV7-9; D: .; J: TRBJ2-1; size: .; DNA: TGTGCCAGCAGATCAGGACACACATTAGGCAATGAGCAGTTCTTC; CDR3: CASRSGHTLGNEQFF
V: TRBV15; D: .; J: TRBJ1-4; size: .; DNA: TGTGCCACCAGCAGAGGGGGCCGGGGTGAAAAACTGTTTTTT; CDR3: CATSRGGRGEKLFF
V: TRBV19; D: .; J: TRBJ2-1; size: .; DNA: TGTGCCAGTAGTATTTTGGGGAGCTCCTACAATGAGCAGTTCTTC; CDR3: CASSILGSSYNEQFF
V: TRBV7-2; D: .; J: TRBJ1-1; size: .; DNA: TGTGCCAGCAGCTTAGGGTCGGACCGCTATGGAGCTTTCTTT; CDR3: CASSLGSDRYGAFF
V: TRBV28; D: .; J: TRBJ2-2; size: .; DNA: TGTGCCAGCAGTTCCCTCCTGGACACCGGGGAGCTGTTTTTT; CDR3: CASSSLLDTGELFF
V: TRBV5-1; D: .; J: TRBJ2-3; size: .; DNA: TGCGCCAGCAGCTTGGCCACAGGGACAGATACGCAGTATTTT; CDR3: CASSLATGTDTQYF
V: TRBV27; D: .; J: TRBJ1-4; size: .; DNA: TGTGCCAGCAGTTTAGGGGGGAGGTGGGCAGAAAAACTGTTTTTT; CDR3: CASSLGGRWAEKLFF
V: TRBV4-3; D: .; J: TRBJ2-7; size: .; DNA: TGCGCCAGCAGCCAAGGACCTCGAGCCCTCTACGAGCAGTACTTC; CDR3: CASSQGPRALYEQYF
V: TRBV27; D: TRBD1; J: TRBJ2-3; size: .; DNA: TGTGCCAGCACACCCCTAAGGACAGGGACTTATACAGATACGCAGTATTTT; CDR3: CASTPLRTGTYTDTQYF